Following are 29 T cell receptor beta chains from one sample sequenced in a study of shared clonotypes between healthy human individuals. Generated by immunoSEQ multiplex PCR, the TCRdb table keeps only in-frame clones and is missing some. The sample shows about 1.5 million clones, approximately 97% of them seen only once. The sequenced sample was naive CD4+ T cells sorted from blood. The subset denotes: CD45RA+ positively selected. These receptors were collected from a man aged 25-45 years in good health.

This rearrangement joins TRBV28 to TRBJ2-5; D is possibly TRBD1 (6 bases). Deletions cut 9 bases from V and 2 bases from J, with 16 bases between. CDR1 is MDHEN, CDR2 SYDVKM, per germline. The CDR3 runs 14 residues. CDR3 protein: CASRIKTGQETQYF. The CDR3, as DNA: TGTGCCAGTCGGATTAAGACAGGACAAGAGACCCAGTACTTC.

V is TRBV9 and J is TRBJ2-7, with D hard to call. The V end was cut by 0 bases, the J end by 6 bases, with 16 bases between. This CDR3 is 15 amino acids long. Per germline, CDR1 SGDLS and CDR2 YYNGEE. The CDR3 DNA reads TGTGCCAGCAGCGTAGGGACGGATAAAACGCTCGAGCAGTACTTC. As protein: CASSVGTDKTLEQYF.

The chain recombines TRBV19 with TRBJ1-1; D gene unclear. Trimming removed 3 bases at V and 5 bases at J, with 16 bases between. This CDR3 is built from 15 residues. CDR1 is LNHDA and CDR2 is SQIVND in the germline V gene (reference sequence). Here the CDR3 reads CASSIVGRRRTEAFF. CDR3 DNA: TGTGCCAGTAGTATCGTCGGAAGGCGAAGGACTGAAGCTTTCTTT.

This sequence joins TRBV6-1 and TRBJ1-4; no firm D call. Deletions cut 4 bases from V and 7 bases from J, with 13 bases between. This CDR3 spans 14 amino acids. Germline V gives CDR1 MNHNS, CDR2 SASEGT. CDR3 amino acids: CASSVSGWGEKLFF. DNA of the CDR3: TGTGCCAGCAGTGTGTCGGGGTGGGGTGAAAAACTGTTTTTT.

The gene calls are TRBV9 and TRBJ2-5; D unclear. CDR3 length: 15 amino acids. V lost 0 bases, J lost 3 bases, and 12 bases lay in between. Germline V gene data show CDR1 as SGDLS and CDR2 as YYNGEE. The CDR3 DNA follows: TGTGCCAGCAGCGTAGGGGTTGGAATAGAAGAGACCCAGTACTTC. It codes for CASSVGVGIEETQYF. Full variable domain (outside the CDR3, taken from reference TRBV9 and TRBJ2-5): DSGVTQTPKHLITATGQRVTLRCSPRSGDLSVYWYQQSLDQGLQFLIQYYNGEERAKGNILERFSAQQFPDLHSELNLSSLELGDSALYFCASSVGVGIEETQYFGPGTRLLVL.

V is TRBV6-4 and J is TRBJ2-3; 14 positions match TRBD2. Germline values: CDR1 MRHNA, CDR2 SNTAGT. This CDR3 spans 16 amino acids. Losses at the gene ends were 5 bases for V and 4 bases for J; bases not matched to a gene: 5. The CDR3 sequence is CASSSGLAGAPDTQYF. CDR3 sequence (DNA): TGTGCCAGCAGTTCGGGACTAGCGGGAGCCCCAGATACGCAGTATTTT.

This chain connects TRBV28 to TRBJ1-1; D remains ambiguous. Trimming pared 3 bases from V and 10 bases from J, leaving 15 bases between. This CDR3 is 13 amino acids long. The germline V gene has CDR1 MDHEN and CDR2 SYDVKM. The CDR3 is CASSLAGKVSAFF. The CDR3 DNA follows: TGTGCCAGCAGTTTGGCCGGAAAGGTGTCAGCTTTCTTT.

V usage is TRBV7-9 and J usage is TRBJ2-6; 11 bases match TRBD1. The germline gives CDR1 SEHNR, CDR2 FQNEAQ (reference sequence). J was trimmed by 0 bases and V by 6 bases; bases with no gene match: 10. The CDR3 has 19 amino acids. The DNA of the CDR3 is TGTGCCAGCAGTCCGGGACAGGGGGGCTTCAGCTCTGGGGCCAACGTCCTGACTTTC. It translates to CASSPGQGGFSSGANVLTF. The whole variable domain, remainder taken from reference TRBV7-9 and TRBJ2-6, is DTGVSQNPRHKITKRGQNVTFRCDPISEHNRLYWYRQTLGQGPEFLTYFQNEAQLEKSRLLSDRFSAERPKGSFSTLEIQRTEQGDSAMYLCASSPGQGGFSSGANVLTFGAGSRLTVL.

This clone was recorded once. The V call is TRBV25-1, the J call TRBJ2-5; D uncertain. V was shortened by 9 bases and J by 2 bases, with 7 bases between the two germline ends. The length of the CDR3 is 11 residues. Per germline, CDR1 MGHDK and CDR2 SYGVNS. The CDR3 DNA sequence: TGTGCCAGTTCTAAGCAAGAGACCCAGTACTTC. Amino acid sequence: CASSKQETQYF.

The V gene is TRBV28, the J gene TRBJ2-1; D is unclear. CDR3 size: 14 residues. V was cut by 0 bases and J by 6 bases, with 9 bases left in between. Per the germline V gene, CDR1 is MDHEN and CDR2 is SYDVKM. The CDR3 sequence is CASSLWSSGNEQFF. In nucleotides, the CDR3 is TGTGCCAGCAGTTTATGGAGCTCGGGCAATGAGCAGTTCTTC.

The chain has TRBV18 and TRBJ2-1, with D perhaps TRBD1 (6 bases). Between the trimmed V and J ends, which lost 2 bases and 5 bases, there was a span of 10 bases. CDR1 is KGHSH and CDR2 is LQKENI in the germline V gene. The CDR3 contains 14 residues. The CDR3 spells CASSPAGVHNEQFF. The CDR3 DNA reads as TGTGCCAGCTCACCAGCAGGGGTCCACAATGAGCAGTTCTTC.

In its sample, this clone was seen once. This rearrangement joins TRBV5-1 to TRBJ1-2; D is uncertain. The CDR3 has 13 residues. Germline V gene sequence: CDR1 SGHRS, CDR2 YFSETQ. Trimming took 0 bases from V and 6 from J, leaving 9 bases between them. CDR3 DNA: TGCGCCAGCAGCTTGGCGAGGTTGCATGGCTACACCTTC. Its translation: CASSLARLHGYTF.

The chain is built from TRBV5-1 and TRBJ2-1, with 11 bases aligning to TRBD1. The CDR3 consists of 17 residues. With 0 bases clipped from V and 0 bases from J, the junction kept 2 bases outside the gene matches. CDR1 is SGHRS, CDR2 YFSETQ, per germline. CDR3 amino acids: CASSLGDRGSSYNEQFF. The CDR3 nucleotides read TGCGCCAGCAGCTTGGGGGACAGGGGGAGCTCCTACAATGAGCAGTTCTTC.

CDR3 coding DNA: TGCGCCAGCAGAGACAGGTTGAATGAAAAACTGTTTTTT. This translates into CASRDRLNEKLFF. The rearrangement uses TRBV5-1 and TRBJ1-4, with D perhaps matching TRBD1 (6 bases). The CDR3 extends over 13 amino acids. Trimming cost V 5 bases and J 5 bases, with 10 bases left between them. The germline CDR1 and CDR2 sequences are SGHRS and YFSETQ.

This chain links TRBV6-6 with TRBJ1-3, with a tentative D call TRBD1 (5 bases). The germline gives CDR1 MNHNY, CDR2 SVGAGI (reference sequence). Trimming left V 5 bases short and J 4 bases short, with 18 bases between. The length of the CDR3 is 16 residues. This CDR3 is CASSAKGWKGGNTIYF. CDR3 sequence (DNA): TGTGCCAGCAGTGCAAAGGGGTGGAAGGGAGGAAACACCATATATTTT.

This clone appeared a single time. The chain uses TRBV5-1 and TRBJ2-3; TRBD2 matches 14 bases. The ends lost 5 bases at V and 6 bases at J; junction bases unmatched: 2. CDR1 and CDR2 from the germline V gene are SGHRS and YFSETQ. The CDR3 length is 14 residues. The CDR3 here is CASRRTSGRDTQYF. The CDR3 DNA is TGCGCCAGCAGACGGACTAGCGGGAGGGATACGCAGTATTTT.

The chain couples TRBV10-1 to TRBJ2-3; no clear D. This CDR3 is built from 15 residues. V lost 3 bases to trimming and J lost 3 bases, with 13 bases between them. CDR1 is WNHNN and CDR2 is SYGVQD in the germline V gene (reference sequence). DNA of the CDR3: TGCGCCAGCAGTGACTCTGGAGCAAGGACAGATACGCAGTATTTT. Residues: CASSDSGARTDTQYF.

The chain recombines TRBV6-5 with TRBJ2-1; 12 bases are a match to TRBD2. CDR3 size: 15 residues. Germline V lookup: CDR1 MNHEY, CDR2 SVGAGI. The V gene end was trimmed by 7 bases and the J gene end by 5 bases; junction bases not matched to a gene: 6. Here the CDR3 DNA reads TGTGCCAGCAACCGACTAGCGGGGGTAAACAATGAGCAGTTCTTC. Translated, it gives CASNRLAGVNNEQFF.

The V and J genes are TRBV19 and TRBJ1-5; TRBD1 agrees at 10 bases. V gave up 5 bases and J gave up 2 bases; unmatched junction bases: 0. There are 14 residues in the CDR3. The germline V gene encodes CDR1 LNHDA and CDR2 SQIVND (reference sequence). In nucleotides, the CDR3 is TGTGCCAGTAGTGGGACAGGGGGCAATCAGCCCCAGCATTTT. Amino acids: CASSGTGGNQPQHF.

The rearrangement joins TRBV5-1 to TRBJ1-1, with 11 bases that match TRBD1. Per the germline V gene, CDR1 is SGHRS and CDR2 is YFSETQ. V dropped 3 bases and J dropped 7; count of bases not matched to a gene: 5. This CDR3 region has 14 residues. This CDR3 is CASSWGQGGVEAFF. CDR3 in DNA: TGCGCCAGCAGCTGGGGACAGGGGGGTGTTGAAGCTTTCTTT.

This chain links TRBV7-6 with TRBJ2-1; perhaps TRBD1 as D (6 bases). This CDR3 comprises 14 residues. Germline CDR1 SGHVS, CDR2 FNYEAQ. V shed 5 bases and J shed 6 bases, with 14 bases lying between them. CDR3 coding DNA: TGTGCCAGCAGCGCCCGGCCCAGGGGCAATGAGCAGTTCTTC. Its protein is CASSARPRGNEQFF.

V is TRBV19 and J is TRBJ2-3, with D perhaps assigned TRBD1 or TRBD2 (5 bases each). CDR1 is LNHDA and CDR2 is SQIVND in the germline V gene (reference sequence). V lost 2 bases and J lost 0, with 15 bases in between. The CDR3 has 17 residues. In nucleotides, the CDR3 is TGTGCCAGTAGTATAAACAGGATGAGGGGTAGCACAGATACGCAGTATTTT. It yields the protein CASSINRMRGSTDTQYF. The full variable domain, in which reference TRBV19 and TRBJ2-3 provide the parts outside the CDR3, is DGGITQSPKYLFRKEGQNVTLSCEQNLNHDAMYWYRQDPGQGLRLIYYSQIVNDFQKGDIAEGYSVSREKKESFPLTVTSAQKNPTAFYLCASSINRMRGSTDTQYFGPGTRLTVL.

The V call is TRBV7-8, the J call TRBJ2-7; weak D call: TRBD1 (6 bases). CDR1 and CDR2 from the germline V gene are SGHVS and FQNEAQ. Trimming removed 6 bases from V and 0 bases from J, with 15 bases in between. The CDR3 is made up of 15 amino acids. Here the CDR3 reads CASRPRDTGSYEQYF. DNA for the CDR3: TGTGCCAGCAGACCCCGGGACACTGGCTCCTACGAGCAGTACTTC.

V and J are TRBV6-1 and TRBJ1-5; the D is unclear. The germline CDR1 and CDR2 sequences are MNHNS and SASEGT. The CDR3 has 15 residues. Deletions cut 4 bases from V and 0 bases from J, with 10 bases between. The CDR3, as DNA: TGTGCCAGCAGTGGAAAGGTTCATAGCAATCAGCCCCAGCATTTT. This translates into CASSGKVHSNQPQHF.

This clone has only one observation. This chain joins TRBV5-1 and TRBJ1-1; 8 bases map to TRBD1. Germline V lookup: CDR1 SGHRS, CDR2 YFSETQ. Trimming at V came to 4 bases and at J to 5 bases, leaving 10 bases not matched to a gene. The length of the CDR3 is 15 residues. CDR3 nucleotides: TGCGCCAGCAGCCAACAGGGGGTCCCCGGGACTGAAGCTTTCTTT. This gives the protein CASSQQGVPGTEAFF.

This rearrangement joins TRBV5-1 to TRBJ2-5; 11 bases line up with TRBD2. The V gene end was trimmed by 5 bases and the J gene end by 5 bases; junction bases not matched to a gene: 8. The length of the CDR3 is 15 residues. Germline V lookup: CDR1 SGHRS, CDR2 YFSETQ. CDR3: CASRDLAGGWETQYF. As DNA, the CDR3 is TGCGCCAGCAGGGATCTAGCGGGAGGTTGGGAGACCCAGTACTTC.

The chain carries TRBV10-3 and TRBJ2-2, with a weak D call TRBD1 (5 bases). Germline loops: CDR1 ENHRY, CDR2 SYGVKD. V was trimmed by 8 bases and J by 1 base, leaving 11 bases between them. The CDR3 has 14 residues. The CDR3 is CAIPRQGNTGELFF. CDR3 in DNA: TGTGCCATCCCCCGGCAGGGGAACACCGGGGAGCTGTTTTTT.

The genes are TRBV6-5 and TRBJ2-1; D might be TRBD2 (5 bases). The V end lost 2 bases, the J end lost 3 bases, and 14 bases lay between the germline ends. This CDR3 has 16 residues. Germline V gives CDR1 MNHEY, CDR2 SVGAGI. DNA of the CDR3: TGTGCCAGCAGTTACGTTTCCGGGAAATTCTACAATGAGCAGTTCTTC. It is translated as CASSYVSGKFYNEQFF.

The chain carries TRBV18 and TRBJ2-1; the match to TRBD2 covers 7 bases. The CDR3 loop spans 15 amino acids. V lost 2 bases to trimming and J lost 10 bases; unmatched junction nucleotides: 11. Germline CDR1 KGHSH, CDR2 LQKENI. CDR3 DNA sequence: TGTGCCAGCTCACCATTGGGAGGGCCTGAGGGCGAGCAGTTCTTC. This encodes CASSPLGGPEGEQFF.